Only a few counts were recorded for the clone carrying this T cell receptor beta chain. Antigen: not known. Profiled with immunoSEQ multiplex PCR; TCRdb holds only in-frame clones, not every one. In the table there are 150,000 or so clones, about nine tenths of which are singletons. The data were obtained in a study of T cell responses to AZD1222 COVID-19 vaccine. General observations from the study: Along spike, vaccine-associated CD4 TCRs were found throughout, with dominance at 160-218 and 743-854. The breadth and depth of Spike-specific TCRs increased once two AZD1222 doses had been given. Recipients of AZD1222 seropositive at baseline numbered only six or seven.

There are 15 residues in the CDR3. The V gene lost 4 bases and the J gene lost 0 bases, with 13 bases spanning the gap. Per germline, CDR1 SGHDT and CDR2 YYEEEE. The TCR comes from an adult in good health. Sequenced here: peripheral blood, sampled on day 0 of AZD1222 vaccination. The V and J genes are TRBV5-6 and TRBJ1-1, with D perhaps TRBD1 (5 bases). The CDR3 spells CASSVAGTVNTEAFF. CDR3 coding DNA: TGTGCCAGCAGCGTCGCCGGGACGGTGAACACTGAAGCTTTCTTT.